Listed here are 9 T cell receptor beta chains from one sample, sequenced in a study of siplizumab effects on memory and regulatory T cells. Generated by immunoSEQ multiplex PCR, the TCRdb table keeps only in-frame clones and is missing some. The sample comprises around 110,000 clones, approximately 94% of which are singletons, and roughly 1.5% rests with the top ten. The specimen sequenced was non-Treg CD4+ T cells sorted from blood. Receptors originate from a human donor in good health.

The V and J genes are TRBV15 and TRBJ2-7; D gene ambiguous. There are 14 residues in the CDR3. CDR1 and CDR2 (germline): LNHNV, YYDKDF (reference sequence). V dropped 1 base and J dropped 3 bases, with 10 bases sitting between them. CDR3 sequence: CATSRGRTVYEQYF. CDR3 nucleotides: TGTGCCACCAGCAGAGGGCGTACAGTCTACGAGCAGTACTTC.

The V gene is TRBV7-9, the J gene TRBJ1-2, with TRBD1 identical over 9 bases. Trimming removed 5 bases from V and 8 bases from J; junction bases left unmatched: 6. CDR1 is SEHNR and CDR2 is FQNEAQ in the germline V gene (reference sequence). This CDR3 has 13 amino acids. CDR3 sequence: CASSRTGAEGYTF. CDR3 nucleotides: TGTGCCAGCAGCCGGACAGGGGCGGAAGGCTACACCTTC. The whole variable domain, filled in from reference TRBV7-9 and TRBJ1-2, reads DTGVSQNPRHKITKRGQNVTFRCDPISEHNRLYWYRQTLGQGPEFLTYFQNEAQLEKSRLLSDRFSAERPKGSFSTLEIQRTEQGDSAMYLCASSRTGAEGYTFGSGTRLTVV.

The chain employs TRBV6-6 and TRBJ1-4; 7 positions match TRBD1. Germline assignment: CDR1 MNHNY and CDR2 SVGAGI (reference sequence). J lost 5 bases, V lost 2 bases, and 5 bases had no gene match. This CDR3 spans 15 amino acids. This chain's CDR3 is CASSYRDSSNEKLFF. The CDR3 bases are TGTGCCAGCAGTTACCGGGACAGTTCGAATGAAAAACTGTTTTTT.

This chain uses TRBV4-1 with TRBJ2-7; maybe TRBD2 (6 bases). This CDR3 has 16 amino acids. Germline V gene sequence: CDR1 MGHRA, CDR2 YSYEKL. V shed 3 bases and J shed 7 bases, with 22 bases lying between them. The CDR3 here is CASSHPRGEPTGEQYF. The CDR3 region has the DNA TGCGCCAGCAGCCACCCCCGCGGGGAGCCGACGGGAGAGCAGTACTTC.

The V call is TRBV9, the J call TRBJ2-1, with a weak D call TRBD1 (6 bases). The CDR3 covers 18 residues. Trimming shortened V by 0 bases and J by 0 bases, and 16 bases separated the two germline ends. Germline V gives CDR1 SGDLS, CDR2 YYNGEE. CDR3 loop: CASSVAGQWGNSYNEQFF. CDR3 DNA: TGTGCCAGCAGCGTAGCCGGACAGTGGGGGAACTCCTACAATGAGCAGTTCTTC.

This clone turned up a few times. This chain connects TRBV2 to TRBJ1-5, with 7 bases matching TRBD1. With V trimmed by 7 bases and J by 2 bases, 5 bases remained unmatched. In germline, CDR1 is SNHLY, CDR2 FYNNEI. The CDR3 is 14 residues long. The CDR3 spells CASTIRGGNQPQHF. The DNA of the CDR3 is TGTGCCAGCACCATCAGGGGGGGCAATCAGCCCCAGCATTTT.

This clone was counted a single time. V usage is TRBV29-1 and J usage is TRBJ2-5; D gene uncertain. The germline CDR1 and CDR2 sequences are SQVTM and ANQGSEA. The CDR3 runs 14 residues. V was clipped by 7 bases and J by 1 base, with 16 bases between them. CDR3 protein: CSAAPRLIQETQYF. CDR3 DNA sequence: TGCAGCGCTGCGCCCAGGCTGATCCAAGAGACCCAGTACTTC.

The chain carries TRBV18 and TRBJ1-4, with 9 bases fitting TRBD1. The germline V gene encodes CDR1 KGHSH and CDR2 LQKENI. The CDR3 contains 15 residues. V gave up 3 bases and J gave up 5 bases; unmatched junction bases: 4. The CDR3 bases are TGTGCCAGCTCACCCCGACAGGGGGGGAATGAAAAACTGTTTTTT. This translates into CASSPRQGGNEKLFF.

V gene TRBV11-2 combines with J gene TRBJ1-1; no definite D call. The CDR3 has 13 residues. V was pared by 1 base and J by 6 bases, with 9 bases between. CDR1 and CDR2 from the germline V gene are SGHAT and FQNNGV. The CDR3 loop reads CASSLVRGPEAFF. In DNA, the CDR3 is TGTGCCAGCAGCTTAGTTAGAGGACCTGAAGCTTTCTTT.